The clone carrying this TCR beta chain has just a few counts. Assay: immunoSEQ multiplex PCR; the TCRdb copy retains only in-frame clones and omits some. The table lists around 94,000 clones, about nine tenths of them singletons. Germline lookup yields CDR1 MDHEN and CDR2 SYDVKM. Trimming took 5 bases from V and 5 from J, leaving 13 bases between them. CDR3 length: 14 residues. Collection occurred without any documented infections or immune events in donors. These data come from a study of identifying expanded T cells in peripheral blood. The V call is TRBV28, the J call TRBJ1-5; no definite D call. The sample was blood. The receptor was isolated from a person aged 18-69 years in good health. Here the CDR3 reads CASSHPHTDQPQHF. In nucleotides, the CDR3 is TGTGCCAGCAGTCACCCCCACACAGATCAGCCCCAGCATTTT.